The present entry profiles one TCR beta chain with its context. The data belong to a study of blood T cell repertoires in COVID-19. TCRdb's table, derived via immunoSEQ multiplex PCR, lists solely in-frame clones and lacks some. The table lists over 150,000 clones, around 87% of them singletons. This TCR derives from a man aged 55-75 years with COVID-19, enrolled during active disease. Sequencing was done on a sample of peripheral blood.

CDR3 sequence (DNA): TGTGCCACCGCCGGCGGAGGGACAGAGAACCAAGAGACCCAGTACTTC. Translation: CATAGGGTENQETQYF. This chain links TRBV24-1 with TRBJ2-5, with D maybe TRBD1 (7 bases). Germline-derived CDR1 and CDR2 are KGHDR and SFDVKD. The V end was cut by 9 bases, the J end by 0 bases, with 19 bases between. There are 16 residues in the CDR3.